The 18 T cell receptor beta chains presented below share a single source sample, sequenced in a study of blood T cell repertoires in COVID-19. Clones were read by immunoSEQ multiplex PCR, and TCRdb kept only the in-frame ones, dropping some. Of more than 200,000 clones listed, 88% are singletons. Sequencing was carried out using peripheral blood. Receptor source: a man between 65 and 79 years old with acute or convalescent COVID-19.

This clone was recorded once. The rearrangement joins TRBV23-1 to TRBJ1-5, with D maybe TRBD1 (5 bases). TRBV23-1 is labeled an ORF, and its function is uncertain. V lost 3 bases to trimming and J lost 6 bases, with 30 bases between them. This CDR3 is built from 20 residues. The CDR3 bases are TGCGCCAGCAGTCACGATTCAGGGAAACACCTACGCTGCTTGGCTCAGCCCCAGCATTTT. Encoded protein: CASSHDSGKHLRCLAQPQHF.

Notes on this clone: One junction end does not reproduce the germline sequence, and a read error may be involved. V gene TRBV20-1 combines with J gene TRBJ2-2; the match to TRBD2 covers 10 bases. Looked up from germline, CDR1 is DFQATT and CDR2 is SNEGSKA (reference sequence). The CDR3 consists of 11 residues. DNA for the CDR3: TGCAGTCTTCTAGCGGGGGAACTTCAAATCTTT. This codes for CSLLAGELQIF.

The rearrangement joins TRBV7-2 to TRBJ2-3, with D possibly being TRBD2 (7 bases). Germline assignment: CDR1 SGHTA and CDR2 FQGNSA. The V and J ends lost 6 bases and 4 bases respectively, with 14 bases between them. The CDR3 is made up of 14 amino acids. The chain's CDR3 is CASRGGQGPDTQYF. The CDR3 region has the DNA TGTGCCAGCAGGGGGGGGCAGGGTCCAGATACGCAGTATTTT.

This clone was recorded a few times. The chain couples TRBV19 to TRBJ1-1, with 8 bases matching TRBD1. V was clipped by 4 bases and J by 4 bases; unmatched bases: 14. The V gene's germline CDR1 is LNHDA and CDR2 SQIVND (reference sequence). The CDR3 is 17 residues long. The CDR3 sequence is CASSRKGTGPGGTEAFF. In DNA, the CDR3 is TGTGCCAGTAGTAGAAAAGGGACAGGCCCGGGGGGCACTGAAGCTTTCTTT.

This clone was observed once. DNA for the CDR3: TGCGCCAGCAGCTTGGGGGGACAGGAGCTTAACAATCAGCCCCAGCATTTT. Its translation: CASSLGGQELNNQPQHF. V gene TRBV5-1 combines with J gene TRBJ1-5; 8 bases fit TRBD1. Germline loops: CDR1 SGHRS, CDR2 YFSETQ. This CDR3 contains 17 residues. Trimming at V came to 0 bases and at J to 3 bases, leaving 8 bases not matched to a gene.

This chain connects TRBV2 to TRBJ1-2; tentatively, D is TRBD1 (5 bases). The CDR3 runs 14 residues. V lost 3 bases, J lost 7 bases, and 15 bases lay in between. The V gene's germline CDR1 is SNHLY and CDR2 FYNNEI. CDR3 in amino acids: CASSELRQGGGYTF. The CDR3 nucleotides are TGTGCCAGCAGTGAGTTAAGGCAGGGAGGTGGCTACACCTTC.

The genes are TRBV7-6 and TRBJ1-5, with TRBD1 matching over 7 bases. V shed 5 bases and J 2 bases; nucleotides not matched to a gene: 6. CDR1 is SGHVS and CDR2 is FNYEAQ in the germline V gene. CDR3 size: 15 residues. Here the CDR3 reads CASSQRQGGNQPQHF. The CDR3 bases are TGTGCCAGCAGCCAAAGACAGGGTGGCAATCAGCCCCAGCATTTT.

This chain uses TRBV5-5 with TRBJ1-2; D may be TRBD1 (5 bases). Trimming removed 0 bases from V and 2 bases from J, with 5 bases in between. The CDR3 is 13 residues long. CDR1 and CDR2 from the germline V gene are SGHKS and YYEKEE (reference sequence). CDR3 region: CASSLDRNYGYTF. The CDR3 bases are TGTGCCAGCAGCTTGGACAGGAACTATGGCTACACCTTC.

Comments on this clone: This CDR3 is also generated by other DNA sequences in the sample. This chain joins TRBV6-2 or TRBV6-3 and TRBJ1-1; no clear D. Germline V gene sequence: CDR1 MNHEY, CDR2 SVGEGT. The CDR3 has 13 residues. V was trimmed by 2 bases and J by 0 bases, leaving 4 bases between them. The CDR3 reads CASSYPMNTEAFF. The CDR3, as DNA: TGTGCCAGCAGTTACCCCATGAACACTGAAGCTTTCTTT.

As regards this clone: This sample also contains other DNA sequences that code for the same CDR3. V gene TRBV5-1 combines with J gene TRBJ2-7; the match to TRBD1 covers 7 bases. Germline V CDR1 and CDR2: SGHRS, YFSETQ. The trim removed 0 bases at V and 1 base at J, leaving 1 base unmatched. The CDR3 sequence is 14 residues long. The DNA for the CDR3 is TGCGCCAGCAGCTTGGCAGGGGGTTCCTACGAGCAGTACTTC. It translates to CASSLAGGSYEQYF.

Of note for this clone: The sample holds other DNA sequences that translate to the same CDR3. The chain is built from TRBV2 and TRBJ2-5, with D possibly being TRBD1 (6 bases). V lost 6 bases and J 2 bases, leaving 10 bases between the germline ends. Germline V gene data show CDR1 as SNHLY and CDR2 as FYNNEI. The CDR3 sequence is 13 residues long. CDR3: CASRDSRQETQYF. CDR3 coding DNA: TGTGCCAGCAGGGACAGTAGACAAGAGACCCAGTACTTC.

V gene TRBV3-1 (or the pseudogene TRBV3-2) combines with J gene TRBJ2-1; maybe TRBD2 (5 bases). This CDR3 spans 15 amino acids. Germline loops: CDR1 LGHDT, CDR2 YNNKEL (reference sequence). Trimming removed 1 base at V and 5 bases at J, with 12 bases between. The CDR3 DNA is TGTGCCAGCAGCCAAGCCCCACTAGATAACAATGAGCAGTTCTTC. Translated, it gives CASSQAPLDNNEQFF.

CDR3 in amino acids: CASSFDGDSTDTQYF. In DNA, the CDR3 is TGTGCCAGCAGCTTCGACGGGGATAGCACAGATACGCAGTATTTT. V is TRBV7-8 and J is TRBJ2-3, with D possibly being TRBD2 (5 bases). CDR1 and CDR2 from the germline V gene are SGHVS and FQNEAQ. V was shortened by 3 bases and J by 0 bases, with 10 bases between the two germline ends. CDR3 length: 15 residues.

CDR3 nucleotide sequence: TGTGCCAGCCGTATCTCGACAGGGGGTACCTACGAGCAGTACTTC. Translated: CASRISTGGTYEQYF. The V and J genes are TRBV2 and TRBJ2-7; 9 positions match TRBD1. Looked up from germline, CDR1 is SNHLY and CDR2 is FYNNEI. The CDR3 consists of 15 residues. With V trimmed by 8 bases and J by 2 bases, 10 bases remained unmatched.

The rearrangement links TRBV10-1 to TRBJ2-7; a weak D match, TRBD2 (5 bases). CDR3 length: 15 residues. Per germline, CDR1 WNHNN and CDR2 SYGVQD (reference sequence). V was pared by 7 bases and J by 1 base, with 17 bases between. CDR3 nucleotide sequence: TGCGCCAGCACTTTCCAGGAGGCTGCTTCCTACGAGCAGTACTTC. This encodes CASTFQEAASYEQYF.

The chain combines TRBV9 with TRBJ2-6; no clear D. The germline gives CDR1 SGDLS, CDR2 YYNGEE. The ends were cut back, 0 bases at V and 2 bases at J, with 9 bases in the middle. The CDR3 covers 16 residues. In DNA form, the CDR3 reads TGTGCCAGCAGCGTAGTAGACAAACCTGGGGCCAACGTCCTGACTTTC. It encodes CASSVVDKPGANVLTF.

In DNA, the CDR3 is TGCGCCAGCAGCTTGTCCCCCTGGAGACGTACCGTTCAAGAGACCCAGTACTTC. Translated: CASSLSPWRRTVQETQYF. The chain employs TRBV5-1 and TRBJ2-5; no definite D call. This CDR3 region has 18 residues. Trimming pared 1 base from V and 2 bases from J, leaving 21 bases between. The germline V gene has CDR1 SGHRS and CDR2 YFSETQ.

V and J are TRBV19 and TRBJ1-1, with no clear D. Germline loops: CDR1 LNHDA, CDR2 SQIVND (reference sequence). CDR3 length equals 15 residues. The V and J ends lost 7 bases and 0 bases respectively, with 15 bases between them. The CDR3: CASTPLGGLNTEAFF. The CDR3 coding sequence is TGTGCCAGTACCCCCCTCGGAGGGTTGAACACTGAAGCTTTCTTT.